This TCR beta chain was obtained from a study of beta chain features in type 1 diabetes (dated by TCRdb to the late 2010s). Context from the whole study: No differences in mean age, gender distribution, total cell number or subset yield were found between patients and healthy donors. Naive and central memory subsets were obtained from all 30 or so donors, but regulatory and stem cell-like memory subsets were isolated from only 8 patients and 8 healthy donors. Across all samples, 107,917,701 sorted cells were examined, and cell number per subset correlated strongly with RNA yield. The study compared the TCRB repertoires of sorted circulating CD4+ T cell subsets in recently diagnosed type 1 diabetes patients with those in matched healthy donors. What the study reported, not specific to this receptor: Naive, central memory and regulatory TCRB repertoires appeared to be more alike among patients than among healthy donors. Type 1 diabetes patients showed a moderate but significant shortening of TCRB CDR3 length in all four CD4+ subsets. PCR might favor shorter templates, but patient and control samples were amplified and corrected together, so any skew would affect both groups equally. Because cDNA was sequenced instead of genomic DNA, activated cells with high expression could be over-represented, although the groups did not differ in activation or CD3 levels. At VDJ recombination sites, patients with type 1 diabetes made fewer insertions and deleted more nucleotides, a pattern implying thymic rearrangement abnormalities. HLA sub-analyses involved small numbers of individuals, so any influence of HLA type on TCRB rearrangement remained unresolved.

For this clone: Its target antigen remains unknown. No base quality values were provided; no much bigger clone lies one nucleotide off.

All of the isolated RNA was reverse transcribed with the High Capacity cDNA Reverse Transcription Kit, so expressed TCRB transcripts were sequenced. Naive, central memory and regulatory T cell samples underwent deep immunoSEQ sequencing, averaging about 3.3 million total reads per sample. Sorted cells were lysed in RLT buffer, and RNA was extracted using DNase-treated RNeasy Micro or Mini kits according to cell number. Each cell subset was processed separately to prevent cross-contamination, with patient and healthy donor samples processed together. The immunoSEQ multiplex PCR was used to amplify TCRB sequences from cDNA, yielding 87-bp fragments that span the CDR3 region. Sequencing of the amplicons was performed on the Illumina HiSeq platform. In the paper's pipeline: Synthetic template baselines were used to correct PCR bias computationally, reads within Hamming distance 2 were collapsed, and singletons that could not be merged were discarded. Reads were aligned to IMGT to assign V, D and J genes, CDR3 length, and insertions or deletions at six rearrangement sites. Within each subset, clonotype counts were normalized to sorted cell number, after which true diversity and Gini coefficients were computed with the tcR R package. The overlap coefficient, calculated on TCRB nucleotide sequences, was used to measure repertoire sharing. Out-of-frame TCRB sequences from naive cells were analyzed as a proxy for the pre-selection repertoire. As stored in TCRdb, this immuneACCESS dataset retains in-frame rearrangements with V and J assigned. A fraction of the clones does not appear; measured against another copy, unresolved V genes explain less than half of the discrepancy, and the remainder lacks a known reason. V and J calls and clone size are copied from that table; D and trimming were computed from the DNA. Here the sample has hundreds of thousands of clones; 15% occur a single time. The ten largest clones represent 0.09% to 0.095% of the sample.

A single peripheral blood draw of about 116 mL on average was collected from each donor into heparinised tubes. A BD FACSAria II was used to sort naive, central memory, regulatory and stem cell-like memory CD4+ T cells with a panel that included CD45RO, CCR7, CD25, CD127, CD95 and CD27. Purity was above 95% for every sorted population. PBMCs were isolated right away by Lymphoprep density gradient centrifugation and were stained directly, without culture. Samples were stained and sorted in pairs, with one healthy donor and one patient per experiment, so that batch effects were minimized. CDR1 MNHNS and CDR2 SASEGT were looked up in the germline V gene. The CDR3 has 16 amino acids, counting the end cysteine and phenylalanine. Of all the DNA, just the CDR3 is kept, 48 bases in frame from base 1. Between the V and J ends, shortened by 4 bases and 6 bases respectively, the junction contains 19 bases.

The receptor's source is a man between 18 and 35 years old in good health. Recombination linked TRBV6-1 to TRBJ2-1; 6 matching bases give a weak D call of TRBD2. Source material: naive CD4+ T cells from blood. The cell subset or site label on this specimen signifies: true naive CD4+ T cells. The CDR3 has the sequence CASSAPSGVGFNEQFF. The DNA reads as follows: TGTGCCAGCAGTGCCCCCTCGGGGGTCGGATTCAATGAGCAGTTCTTC.